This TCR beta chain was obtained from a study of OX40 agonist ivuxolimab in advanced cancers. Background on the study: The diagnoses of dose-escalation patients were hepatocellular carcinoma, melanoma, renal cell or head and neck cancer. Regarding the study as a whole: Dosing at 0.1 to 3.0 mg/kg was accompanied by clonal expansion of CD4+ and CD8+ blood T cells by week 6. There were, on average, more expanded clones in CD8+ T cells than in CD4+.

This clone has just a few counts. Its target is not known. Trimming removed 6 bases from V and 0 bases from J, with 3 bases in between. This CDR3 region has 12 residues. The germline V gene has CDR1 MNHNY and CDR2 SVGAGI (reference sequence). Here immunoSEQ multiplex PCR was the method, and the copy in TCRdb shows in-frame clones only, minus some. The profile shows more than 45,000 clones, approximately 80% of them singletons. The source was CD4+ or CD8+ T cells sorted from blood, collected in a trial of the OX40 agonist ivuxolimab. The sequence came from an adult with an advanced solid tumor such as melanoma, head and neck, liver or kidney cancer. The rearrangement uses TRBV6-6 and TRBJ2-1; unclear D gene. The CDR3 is CASRGSYNEQFF. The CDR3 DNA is TGTGCCAGCAGGGGCTCCTACAATGAGCAGTTCTTC.